These T cell receptor beta chains were read from a single sample in a study of T cell changes during pregnancy in multiple sclerosis. Using immunoSEQ multiplex PCR, the repertoire was profiled, and TCRdb retains in-frame clones only, with some absent. The repertoire holds tens of thousands of clones, with approximately 94% as singletons. Sequencing used peripheral blood, obtained in the third trimester of pregnancy. The receptors were sampled from a female donor with multiple sclerosis, enrolled in a pregnancy study. Each CDR3 is given without its conserved first and last residue.

v_gene | CDR3aa
TRBV19 | ASSIRGPHYGYT
TRBV7-9 | ASSPSRGGRVNTEAF
TRBV7-8 | ASSLALSRSSYNEQF
TRBV11-2 | ASSLGGINIQY
TRBV19 | ASRSRLAQY
TRBV21-1 | ASSKNQLAVSTDTQY
TRBV7-3 | ASSRDNSYEQY
TRBV7-8 | ASSLDTFRQTRQPQH
TRBV2 | ASSDQGGQPQH
TRBV5-1 | ASSLPSYEQY
TRBV6-1 | ASSESAGQYNEQF
TRBV6-1 | ASVTGGLTEAF
TRBV2 | ASSELGGNTEAF
TRBV6-5 | ASRLAPTSYEQY
TRBV23-1 | ASSQSGAGPSNYGYT
TRBV28 | ASSLGGQGVIEQY
TRBV13 | ASSSGTGVSEQY
TRBV4-3 | ASSQTPGGQQAAYGYT
TRBV19 | ASSISRGNEQF
TRBV28 | ASSPNRDRADWDEKLF
TRBV30 | AWMAGQWAINYGYT
TRBV5-1 | ASSQPRDSYNEQF
TRBV28 | ASSTRTGYGDTQY
TRBV27 | ASSPKGDPYEQY
TRBV7-8 | ASRFPRRPGELF
TRBV5-4 | ASSLWLGGRAYEQY
TRBV6-5 | ASSSDGGTPETQY
TRBV6-5 | ASSSRDAMNTEAF
TRBV27 | ASSLGQYNQPQH
TRBV4-1 | PHRAPCEGEQY
TRBV27 | ASRTGGYGYT
TRBV19 | ASSRQGDGYT
TRBV28 | ASSSPLGLSTAGYEQY
TRBV27 | ASSSDRDYQPQH
TRBV5-4 | ASSLAGRVEQF
TRBV29-1 | SVRDRGIHGYT
TRBV6-5 | ASSPQGKGNQPQH
TRBV6-5 | ASSYSRGRAKNIQY
TRBV2 | ASSGDKGHVGNLRQF
TRBV9 | ASSVTGGDTIY
TRBV27 | ASSTSVNQPQH
TRBV11-2 | ASRGTSGGTQY
TRBV5-4 | ASSWGGQGAVNEQF
TRBV7-6 | ASSLGAGGGNEQF
TRBV4-2 | ASSQAFRTGANTEAF
TRBV6-5 | ASRLGLAGNEQF
TRBV5-1 | ASSSKGTGRVVTEAF
TRBV28 | ASRTGVNTEAF
TRBV18 | ASSPVRQGAGSLHTQY
TRBV19 | ASMASGRGIPGELF
TRBV11-2 | ASSPASGRRFGEQY
TRBV4-1 | ASSHQGGSYNEQF
TRBV18 | ASSPPLDEQY
TRBV5-1 | ASSLRTAQETQY